This is a list of T cell receptor beta chains from one sample in a study of cytomegalovirus exposure and HLA in healthy donors. The data were produced by immunoSEQ multiplex PCR, yet TCRdb's version contains in-frame clones alone and is incomplete. Of about 140,000 clones in the sample, less than 95% were seen once. The sample taken for sequencing was PBMCs. These TCRs come from a man aged 18 to 29 in good health and CMV-seropositive. CDR3s include the opening cysteine and the closing phenylalanine or tryptophan. The D gene is left open where the match is weak. Size values are once, few and many counts, or a class for expanded clones, and some rows have none.

v_gene: TRBV13
abundance: -
d_gene: TRBD1
j_gene: TRBJ2-1
CDR3aa: CASSLPGGDEQFF

v_gene: TRBV27
abundance: once
d_gene: -
j_gene: TRBJ2-1
CDR3aa: CASSNTPSGYNEQFF

v_gene: TRBV10-1
abundance: few
d_gene: TRBD2
j_gene: TRBJ2-5
CDR3aa: CASSETSVETQYF

v_gene: TRBV5-4
abundance: -
d_gene: -
j_gene: TRBJ2-1
CDR3aa: CASSPRAGSLSYNEQFF

v_gene: TRBV28
abundance: -
d_gene: TRBD1
j_gene: TRBJ2-3
CDR3aa: CASSPIQGADTQYF

v_gene: TRBV7-9
abundance: -
d_gene: TRBD2
j_gene: TRBJ2-7
CDR3aa: CASSRPGTSGPYEQYF

v_gene: TRBV2
abundance: -
d_gene: -
j_gene: TRBJ1-4
CDR3aa: CASSYSTTNEKLFF

v_gene: TRBV6-5
abundance: -
d_gene: TRBD1
j_gene: TRBJ2-3
CDR3aa: CATRQGTDTQYF

v_gene: TRBV28
abundance: -
d_gene: TRBD1
j_gene: TRBJ1-2
CDR3aa: CASQTLNQGGYGYTF

v_gene: TRBV25-1
abundance: few
d_gene: -
j_gene: TRBJ1-6
CDR3aa: CASSDVIPNSPLHF

v_gene: TRBV27
abundance: -
d_gene: -
j_gene: TRBJ1-2
CDR3aa: CASSLKRGSLGYTF

v_gene: TRBV15
abundance: -
d_gene: -
j_gene: TRBJ1-6
CDR3aa: CATSRDPNSPLHF

v_gene: TRBV5-1
abundance: -
d_gene: -
j_gene: TRBJ1-2
CDR3aa: CASSHPGENYGYTF

v_gene: TRBV5-8
abundance: -
d_gene: -
j_gene: TRBJ2-1
CDR3aa: CASSLAGAQVRNEQFF

v_gene: TRBV6-5
abundance: once
d_gene: TRBD2
j_gene: TRBJ2-7
CDR3aa: CASSYGLGGFAYF

v_gene: TRBV6-4
abundance: -
d_gene: TRBD1
j_gene: TRBJ2-7
CDR3aa: CASSDPTGGGYEQYF

v_gene: TRBV18
abundance: -
d_gene: TRBD1
j_gene: TRBJ1-1
CDR3aa: CASSEGQGTTGEAFF

v_gene: TRBV10-2
abundance: few
d_gene: TRBD2
j_gene: TRBJ2-1
CDR3aa: CASSETSGSYNEQFF

v_gene: TRBV5-8
abundance: -
d_gene: TRBD1
j_gene: TRBJ1-1
CDR3aa: CASHTFDRGLITEAFF

v_gene: TRBV7-3
abundance: -
d_gene: TRBD1
j_gene: TRBJ1-6
CDR3aa: CASSWRDRVYSPLHF

v_gene: TRBV5-4
abundance: -
d_gene: -
j_gene: TRBJ1-2
CDR3aa: CASSGGTGYTF